The sequence of this T cell receptor (beta chain) was determined in a study of blood T cell repertoires in COVID-19. Study overall: Sites in the United States, Italy and Spain provided acute and convalescent COVID-19 samples. PBMCs, B-cell-depleted T cells, or T cells provided the cDNA or gDNA that made up the material.

Source study methods: It was from reference gene primer amplification that nucleated cell counts were estimated. Sequencing used immunoSEQ multiplex PCR; TCRdb keeps in-frame clones, though not all of them. That table gives V, J and clone size, and the DNA gave D and trimming. The sample lists about 250,000 clones, roughly 86% occurring once. This clone has a single count. One end of the junction does not line up with germline, which may come from a read error. The CDR3 length is 16 residues. Germline V CDR1 and CDR2: SGHTA, FQGNSA. The V call is TRBV7-2, the J call TRBJ2-3, with 8 nucleotides matching TRBD2. Sequencing used peripheral blood. The receptor was derived from a woman aged 55-70 years who had recovered from COVID-19. The CDR3 region is CASSLDSGASTYTQYF. The DNA of the CDR3 is TGTGCCAGCAGCTTAGATAGCGGGGCTAGCACATATACGCAGTATTTT.